This T cell receptor beta chain came from a study of lymphopenia after photon versus proton radiotherapy (dated by TCRdb to the late 2010s). For context, the study as a whole: In patients with gastrointestinal tumors who developed high-grade lymphopenia, the study compared the immunological effects of photon radiation therapy with those of proton radiation therapy. The 15 to 25 patients in the cohort had gastrointestinal tumors, were treated with either photon or proton therapy, and subsequently developed lymphopenia. The study was designed to characterize how the impact on the immune system differs between the two radiation modalities.

From V the trimming removes 2 bases and from J it removes 4 bases, while the gene matches leave 6 bases of the junction unaccounted for. Reading the germline V gene gives CDR1 MRHNA and CDR2 SNTAGT. The CDR3 numbers 16 residues from cysteine through phenylalanine. The DNA shown is the 48-base CDR3, in frame from base 1. The full study reports these points: During treatment, patients who received proton therapy stayed relatively stable, whereas patients who received photon therapy lost naive T cells and TCR diversity and gained effector/memory populations. Across the cohort, an inverse correlation was found between a larger post-nadir drop in TCR diversity and overall survival time among patients who died. Once the lymphocyte count had reached its nadir, the repertoires of photon-treated patients showed oligoclonal expansion, particularly of CD8+ Temra cells, and this expansion drove the decline in diversity. The authors looked at the survival association only in patients who died, and they framed better survival with proton therapy as a possibility rather than a demonstrated result.

The library was produced with the immunoSEQ multiplex PCR assay. Alongside multiparametric flow cytometry, deep sequencing of rearranged TCR beta loci was used to profile the T cell repertoires. The clones in this table, taken by TCRdb from immuneACCESS, are in-frame only. Not every clone is retained; where verified, under half of the shortfall comes from an unresolved V gene, and the cause of the rest is unknown. This sample has 75,000 to 95,000 clones in its table, and around four fifths of those were observed once. The top ten clonotypes cover over 1.2% of the sample. Concerning this clone: There is no known antigen for this receptor. The input lacks base qualities; no much larger clone sits a single base away.

This specimen consisted of peripheral blood, obtained from a patient treated with proton-based radiotherapy. This sequence originates from a man aged 55 to 70 with pancreatic cancer. The V and J genes are TRBV6-4 and TRBJ2-1, with 9 central nucleotides matching TRBD2. The CDR3 protein: CASSDRWREGYNEQFF. DNA sequence: TGTGCCAGCAGTGACCGATGGCGGGAGGGGTACAATGAGCAGTTCTTC.